A single sample is the source of the 14 T cell receptor beta chains below, sequenced in a study of control samples from healthy donors and cancer patients. Measured with immunoSEQ multiplex PCR; TCRdb has only the in-frame clones, and not every one. The table shows about 94,000 clones, with about nine tenths occurring only once. Input material: blood. These receptors were taken from a young woman in good health.

This chain links TRBV2 with TRBJ2-1, with D possibly matching TRBD1 (6 bases). The CDR3 is made up of 14 amino acids. The V gene's germline CDR1 is SNHLY and CDR2 FYNNEI. Trimming removed 11 bases at V and 5 bases at J, with 19 bases between. This CDR3 reads CASPGQGKNNEQFF. In nucleotides, the CDR3 is TGTGCCTCACCGGGGCAGGGGAAGAACAATGAGCAGTTCTTC.

Only one count was recorded for this clone. This chain connects TRBV28 to TRBJ1-2, with 10 positions matching TRBD1. V lost 5 bases and J lost 8; bases outside the gene matches: 11. Germline values: CDR1 MDHEN, CDR2 SYDVKM. The CDR3 contains 15 residues. In nucleotides, the CDR3 is TGTGCCAGCAGTGATAGACAGGGGGCAGTTGGGGGCTACACCTTC. This encodes CASSDRQGAVGGYTF.

The rearrangement uses TRBV5-1 and TRBJ2-1; TRBD2 might be the D (6 bases). Trimming removed 1 base from V and 5 bases from J, with 10 bases in between. Germline CDR1 is SGHRS and CDR2 is YFSETQ. The CDR3 runs 14 residues. Here the CDR3 DNA reads TGCGCCAGCAGCTTGATCGGGGGAGACAATGAGCAGTTCTTC. It yields the protein CASSLIGGDNEQFF.

V usage is TRBV6-5 and J usage is TRBJ1-1, with 8 bases matching TRBD1. Losses at the gene ends were 5 bases for V and 8 bases for J; bases not matched to a gene: 7. Looked up from germline, CDR1 is MNHEY and CDR2 is SVGAGI. The CDR3 totals 13 residues. The CDR3 loop reads CASSTPGGVEAFF. The CDR3 DNA follows: TGTGCCAGCAGTACCCCAGGGGGCGTGGAAGCTTTCTTT.

The genes are TRBV6-8 and TRBJ1-2; D call uncertain. From germline, CDR1 is MNHGY and CDR2 SAAAGT. Between the trimmed V and J ends, which lost 7 bases and 6 bases, there was a span of 18 bases. This CDR3 has 14 residues. The CDR3, as DNA: TGTGCCAGCACCTTAACCCCGCGAAGAGATGGCTACACCTTC. This sequence encodes CASTLTPRRDGYTF.

The chain carries TRBV7-7 and TRBJ1-2; 8 nucleotides agree with TRBD1. From germline, CDR1 is SSHAT and CDR2 FNYEAQ (reference sequence). V was clipped by 2 bases and J by 6 bases; unmatched bases: 20. The CDR3 totals 19 residues. The CDR3 DNA reads TGTGCCAGCAGCTTAAAGGGGCGAGGACAGGGAGGTTTGGAAAATGGCTACACCTTC. Protein product: CASSLKGRGQGGLENGYTF.

V and J are TRBV25-1 and TRBJ2-5; either TRBD1 or TRBD2 may fit D (6 bases each). The CDR3 is made up of 14 amino acids. Germline V gene data show CDR1 as MGHDK and CDR2 as SYGVNS. V was cut by 1 base and J by 8 bases, with 14 bases left in between. The DNA of the CDR3 is TGTGCCAGCAGTGAATGGGGGGACAACCTTACCCAGTACTTC. It codes for CASSEWGDNLTQYF.

CDR3 nucleotide sequence: TGTGCCAGCTCACCACGTTCGGACTTGGGGACAGGGGGCTGGGAGCAGTACTTC. Translated: CASSPRSDLGTGGWEQYF. The rearrangement uses TRBV18 and TRBJ2-7; 12 nucleotides agree with TRBD1. This CDR3 has 18 residues. V shed 1 base and J 7 bases; nucleotides not matched to a gene: 14. Germline V gene lookup returns CDR1 KGHSH and CDR2 LQKENI.

CDR3 in amino acids: CASSLFGGPYEQYF. Here the CDR3 DNA reads TGTGCCAGCAGCTTATTTGGGGGGCCCTACGAGCAGTACTTC. The rearrangement uses TRBV7-3 and TRBJ2-7; the D call may be TRBD1 or TRBD2 (6 bases each). The CDR3 sequence is 14 residues long. Trimming removed 2 bases at V and 2 bases at J, with 10 bases between. In germline, CDR1 is SGHTA, CDR2 FQGTGA.

The count of this clone is one. CDR3 DNA sequence: TGTGCCACCAGTGGGTCCGACAAGACAGCCCTCACGCTCTCTGGGGCCAACGTCCTGACTTTC. Translation gives CATSGSDKTALTLSGANVLTF. The J gene is TRBJ2-6, the V gene TRBV24-1, with D possibly TRBD1 on 5 matching bases. This CDR3 region has 21 residues. CDR1 KGHDR and CDR2 SFDVKD come from the germline V gene. Between the trimmed V and J ends, which lost 5 bases and 0 bases, there was a span of 25 bases.

This rearrangement joins TRBV5-6 to TRBJ1-2; no clear D. The germline V gene encodes CDR1 SGHDT and CDR2 YYEEEE. V shed 2 bases and J shed 2 bases, with 4 bases lying between them. The CDR3 runs to 12 residues. The CDR3 DNA is TGTGCCAGCAGCTTTCCGAACTATGGCTACACCTTC. It specifies CASSFPNYGYTF.

V and J are TRBV13 and TRBJ2-5; 8 positions match TRBD1. CDR3 length: 14 amino acids. The V segment lost 5 bases and the J segment 5 bases; nucleotides outside the gene matches: 7. Germline assignment: CDR1 PRHDT and CDR2 FYEKMQ (reference sequence). In DNA, the CDR3 is TGTGCCAGCAGCCCCTCGACAGGGGCGGAGACCCAGTACTTC. Amino acid sequence: CASSPSTGAETQYF.

This rearrangement joins TRBV3-1 (or the pseudogene TRBV3-2) to TRBJ2-3; 10 nucleotides agree with TRBD1. With 3 bases clipped from V and 4 bases from J, the junction kept 10 bases outside the gene matches. Germline V gives CDR1 LGHDT, CDR2 YNNKEL (reference sequence). The CDR3 totals 17 residues. The CDR3, as DNA: TGTGCCAGCAGCCATATTAACCGGGACAGGGGCGCAGATACGCAGTATTTT. Its protein is CASSHINRDRGADTQYF.

The gene calls are TRBV5-1 and TRBJ1-5; D gene uncertain. The V and J ends lost 0 bases and 6 bases respectively, with 13 bases between them. Germline CDR1 reads SGHRS; CDR2 reads YFSETQ. The CDR3 runs 15 residues. The CDR3 DNA reads as TGCGCCAGCAGCTTGGAGGGTAGTGGCGGTCAGCCCCAGCATTTT. Translated, it gives CASSLEGSGGQPQHF.